This T cell receptor (beta chain) comes out of a study of blood T cells in healthy people across ages (dated by TCRdb to between 2015 and 2016). With regard to the full study: In model experiments, template switching captured roughly one uniquely barcoded TCR beta cDNA molecule for every two T cells. Using deep sequencing normalized with unique cDNA molecular identifiers, the study measured how TCR beta repertoire diversity changes with age. The donors were split into four age groups: young (average around 15 years), middle-aged (39), aged (more than 55) and long-lived (82). Donors of different ages were randomly distributed across sequencing lanes to avoid experimental bias. Using the same blood draw, the study looked at two additional independent replicas of 1 million unique cDNA reads for two donors, one aged 18 to 30 and the other aged 80 or older.

Overall results and qualifications from the work: As age increased, observed TCR beta diversity per million T cells dropped in a roughly linear way, and a significant reduction was already evident by age roughly 36. Because donor CMV infection status was unknown, age-related changes in expanded clonotypes were potentially confounded. Because profiling used bulk unsorted PBMCs, naive and antigen-experienced compartments could not be compared conclusively. Estimates of total diversity from one million sequenced T cells were regarded as lower bounds and underestimates. Compared with the aged group, more naive CD4+ T cells, fewer expanded clones and increased TCR diversity were shown by the long-lived group, suggesting age selection. Observed TCR beta diversity correlated strongly with the percentage of naive T cells measured by flow cytometry.

Donors were a few dozen systemically healthy Caucasian individuals from Russia aged roughly 6 to 95 years. About 10 milliliters of peripheral blood were collected from each donor into EDTA-treated Vacutainer tubes. Ficoll-Paque density-gradient centrifugation was used to isolate PBMCs, with at least 6.5 million per sample. Trizol reagent was used to extract total RNA from PBMCs, with at least 5 micrograms per sample. For every donor, flow cytometry on a PBMC aliquot measured the percentage of naive CD45RAhigh/CD27high T cells. The germline V gene specifies MNHGY as CDR1 and SAAAGT as CDR2. The CDR3, cysteine through phenylalanine, is 16 amino acids long. The kept DNA is CDR3 alone, 48 bases in frame from the first base. Trimming takes 9 bases from V and 2 bases from J, and the germline ends sit 22 bases apart. This clonotype came up a few times. Its antigen is unknown. Base qualities are not at hand, and no much larger clone is one base apart.

Library prep was done by 5' RACE. Sequenced on an Illumina HiSeq 2500. The second PCR ran for about 6 to 12 cycles and used a J-beta primer mix along with a sample-barcoded 5' primer. Each TCR beta cDNA molecule received a unique molecular identifier from a template-switch 5' adaptor carrying 12 random nucleotides. At least 2.5 million CDR3-containing paired-end reads were obtained from each sample. First-strand cDNA synthesis was performed from all RNA using the Mint cDNA synthesis kit, with priming by a TRBC-specific oligonucleotide. All cDNA was treated with uracil-DNA glycosylase and then went through a first 18-cycle PCR with the universal primers M1SS and BC2_uni_R. Concerning the study's data processing: Normalization of each sample was performed by random selection of 1 million high-quality reads, each carrying a distinct molecular identifier. Reads sharing molecular identifiers were discarded rather than binned into consensus sequences. MiTCR, run with a Q25 quality threshold and the strictest error-elimination algorithm, handled CDR3 identification, clonotype clustering and error correction. A nonparametric unseen species model with Euler transformation was used to estimate a lower bound on total TCR beta diversity. TCRdb reanalyzed the raw reads on its own, using fastp at Q25 for trimming and MiXCR for clone calling, and kept in-frame beta chains. Records with the same CDR3 protein are collapsed into one entry carrying the most frequent genes and DNA. The V and J calls were not made by the authors but by TCRdb's processing. The sample table lists over a million distinct CDR3 sequences, roughly 40% of them with a count of one. The leading ten clones occupy 6.5% to 10% of the sample.

The sequenced material came from blood. In this chain, TRBV6-8 is recombined with TRBJ1-2, with the D segment identity uncertain. The source is a woman between 18 and 29 years old in good health. The DNA sequence follows: TGTGCCAGTCCGCGGGGTCTTGGTGAAGTCAACTATGGCTACACCTTC. The translation is CASPRGLGEVNYGYTF.